This TCR beta chain comes out of a study of immune cell composition in non-small cell lung cancer. Broader study findings: Tumour-reactive clones were not shown to match dominant in vivo tumour clones. Top 10 clone scores and clonality were higher in squamous than adenocarcinoma.

Trimming took 0 bases from V and 5 from J, leaving 4 bases between them. Germline lookup yields CDR1 DFQATT and CDR2 SNEGSKA (reference sequence). This CDR3 contains 11 residues. As to this clone: The antigen remains undetermined.

Sequenced by immunoSEQ multiplex PCR; TCRdb stores in-frame clones only, minus some. The sample contains about 3,800 clones, roughly 84% of which appear only once. Material: lung tumor tissue. The receptor was derived from a human donor with non-small cell lung cancer. This rearrangement joins TRBV20-1 to TRBJ1-1; no clear D gene. The CDR3 here is CSAREETEAFF. In DNA form, the CDR3 reads TGCAGTGCTAGAGAGGAGACTGAAGCTTTCTTT.